This T cell receptor (beta chain) derives from a study of OX40 agonist ivuxolimab in advanced cancers. Background on the study: Head and neck, renal cell, melanoma or hepatocellular carcinoma were the cancers that dose-escalation patients had. Prior anti-PD-1, anti-PD-L1 or anti-CTLA-4 therapy was allowed; roughly 40% had some. Whole-study findings and limits: Normalized expansion of T-cell clones was also low for some nonresponders.

Trimming took off 7 bases at V and 2 bases at J, with 14 bases between the two ends. The CDR3 totals 15 residues. Germline CDR1 reads MDHEN; CDR2 reads SYDVKM. Samples were taken at baseline and on day 1 of cycles 4 and 7. To note about this clone: Its antigen is as yet unknown.

Generated by immunoSEQ multiplex PCR, the TCRdb table keeps only in-frame clones and is missing some. The repertoire consists of tens of thousands of clones, with 84% occurring once and the leading ten covering around 0.78%. This material consisted of CD4+ or CD8+ T cells sorted from blood, taken in a trial of the OX40 agonist ivuxolimab. The chain is built from TRBV28 and TRBJ1-4; possible D gene TRBD1, 5 bases. This sequence originates from an adult with an advanced solid tumor such as melanoma, head and neck, liver or kidney cancer. The CDR3 loop is CASISNGGTNEKLFF. In DNA, the CDR3 is TGTGCCAGCATTTCCAATGGGGGTACTAATGAAAAACTGTTTTTT. The complete variable domain, with remaining parts taken from reference TRBV28 and TRBJ1-4, reads DVKVTQSSRYLVKRTGEKVFLECVQDMDHENMFWYRQDPGLGLRLIYFSYDVKMKEKGDIPEGYSVSREKKERFSLILESASTNQTSMYLCASISNGGTNEKLFFGSGTQLSVL.